The sequence of this TCR beta chain was determined in a study of blood T cell repertoires in COVID-19. The CDR3 loop spans 13 amino acids. The repertoire was sequenced with immunoSEQ multiplex PCR; TCRdb's copy has only in-frame clones and lacks some. The sample records approximately 130,000 clones, around 85% being singletons. A note on this clone: One junction end disagrees with the germline gene, perhaps due to a read error.

This sequence joins TRBV12-3 or TRBV12-4 and TRBJ1-1; TRBD1 might be the D (5 bases). The TCR originated in a woman in her 50s who had recovered from COVID-19. Source material: peripheral blood. CDR3 in amino acids: CASTSLGGPLVEF. For the CDR3, the DNA is TGTGCCAGCACTAGTCTGGGGGGACCCTTGGTCGAATTT.